This TCR beta chain originates from a study of cytomegalovirus exposure and HLA in healthy donors (TCRdb year 2017). Regarding the complete study: According to an earlier analysis of several hundred of the donors, about 180 million T cells yielded over 100 million unique TCR beta sequences and approximately 300 Gb of sequence data. Among 398 genotyped donors of the cohort, an average of about 240,000 unique TCR beta nucleotide sequences were sequenced per donor, about a sixth of them non-productive. The number of typed donors differed by locus: 629-630 for A, B, C, DRB1 and DQB1; 500 to 550 for DQA1; 606 for DPA1; and about 450 for DPB1. Every repertoire in the discovery cohort had been generated on one and the same sequencing platform. The study profiled the T cell repertoires of hundreds of subjects by immunosequencing and related them to cytomegalovirus serostatus. Class I and class II HLA loci were covered by the typing at four-digit resolution. An earlier analysis of some 500 of the donors applied high-throughput TCR beta sequencing to assess whether each TCR beta V gene segment acted as functional or pseudogenic. In a later analysis, previously published TCR beta repertoires from several hundred donors were re-analyzed and high-resolution HLA genotyping was added so that TCR occurrence patterns could be studied. Donor age, sex, ethnicity and CMV serostatus were compiled together with the repertoire data. A later genetic analysis used genome-wide SNP genotypes for 398 of the 666 donors, treating that subset as a discovery cohort. Of the 350 to 400 genotyped donors, over 70% fell in the genetic ancestry cluster associated with self-reported Caucasian donors. Five DR-DQ haplotypes were handled as single units for association and clustering because linkage in the cohort was strong. An early release covering roughly 600 HLA-typed donors comprised approximately 290 gigabases of sequencing data and about 90 million unique TCR sequences. The study combined high-throughput TCR immunosequencing, statistical association of individual TCRs with disease status, and machine learning to predict cytomegalovirus infection status. The aim of the study was to test whether cataloging public T cell receptors could identify signatures of past pathogen exposure. Rather than using new phenotypic data, the later analysis identified candidate immune exposures from TCR beta sequences and from how often those sequences occurred across donors. Along with the roughly 710-subject first cohort, a separate validation cohort of approximately 110 different subjects was used.

The cohort consisted of 600 or so healthy bone marrow donors. Cohort members were all nominally healthy when sampled, although unrecorded immune exposures were likely present. The donor tested CMV seropositive and was one of the 289 seropositive cohort members. Every donor gave a peripheral blood sample, and the peripheral blood mononuclear cells from that sample were used for TCR beta sequencing. Genomic DNA extraction from the blood cell samples was performed with the Qiagen DNeasy Blood Extraction Kit. In regard to this clone: Its binding antigen is unknown. Base qualities are missing; no much larger clone stands one base away.

CDR1 SNHLY and CDR2 FYNNEI are derived from the germline V gene. From the cysteine through the phenylalanine, the CDR3 covers 14 amino acids. Only CDR3 DNA is held: 42 bases, read in frame from base 1. The junction shows trimming of 7 bases on V and 4 bases on J, plus 16 bases between the germline ends. Beyond this particular receptor, the publication reports: When HLA alleles, especially DR and DQ, strongly co-occurred, TCR associations were difficult to assign to individual alleles. In an earlier analysis of approximately 600 of the donors, most TCR beta V segments were observed in productive rearrangements about 87% or about 30% of the time, broadly matching IMGT annotations. Because the 87-base-pair reads could not distinguish some IMGT-functional V segments, including TRBV6-2 and TRBV6-3, those segments were excluded. Compared with the 666-donor mean, donors in an Asian-associated ancestry cluster had fewer N-insertions in productive TCRs, according to a later genetic analysis. A further reported finding was that TCR beta sequences accurately predicted the HLA-A and HLA-B alleles for most subjects in the first cohort. Across donors, most TCR sequences were observed very rarely, whereas some public TCRs were present in many individuals. CMV serostatus was the only immune exposure information available for the cohort. The authors suggested that the approach could potentially be generalized to other disease states and immunological phenotypes. Presence/absence analyses assumed roughly uniform sequencing depth across donors, an assumption that may not hold. A later genetic analysis associated a missense DCLRE1C variant with V-gene and J-gene trimming of TCR beta chains, and an independent cohort replicated the association. At a false discovery rate of 0.05, a later analysis linked 16,951 TCR beta sequences to specific HLA alleles. Because counts were too low, fewer than 20 rarely observed V segments, including chromosome 9 orphons, were excluded from the earlier analysis of around 590 of the donors. In a later analysis, TCR association rates were found to vary across HLA loci, with the most associated TCRs seen for DRB1 alleles and the fewest for HLA-C alleles. In a later analysis, HLA-associated TCR beta chains showed more clonal expansion and lower generation probabilities than non-associated chains that were equally common. Correlated functional status among segregating V segments might be attributable to linkage disequilibrium, but an unknown experimental factor could not be ruled out. The classifier was reported to diagnose cytomegalovirus status with high specificity and sensitivity in both the original cohort and the validation cohort. A later analysis found that most CMV-associated TCR beta chains appeared HLA-restricted, with HLA associations seemingly driven largely by CMV exposure. A cluster of highly shared sequence variants was judged likely to represent a technical artifact of the sequencing pipeline. Because HLA typing was missing for some donors at each locus, association tests included only the typed subset. A total of 164 TCR beta chains were listed by the study as associated with cytomegalovirus. In vitro tests confirmed that a few of the cytomegalovirus-associated TCR beta chains recognize cytomegalovirus antigens. According to a later analysis, parvovirus B19, influenza, CMV and Epstein-Barr virus appeared linked to several top co-occurrence clusters. In this cohort, only TCR beta chains were sequenced, and detectable features were limited by the absence of alpha or paired-chain data.

Libraries were built with the immunoSEQ multiplex PCR assay. A mixture of 60 forward primers for TCR Vbeta segments and 13 reverse primers for TCR Jbeta segments was used in the multiplex PCR. Amplification of the CDR3 region of rearranged TCR beta genes was performed with a multiplex PCR assay on genomic DNA. Amplified TCR beta libraries were sequenced as 87-base-pair reads on the Illumina HiSeq System. The authors processed their data as follows. In a later analysis, tens of millions of unique TCR beta chains were counted across the roughly 700 repertoires, and about 9.9 million of these chains were shared by at least two donors. A nearest-neighbor algorithm error-corrected the raw reads and collapsed the reads into unique sequences, merging closely related sequences to remove PCR and sequencing errors. CDR3 sequences were aligned to IMGT reference sequences to assign V, D and J gene segments. For a sequence to be retained, a match of at least six nucleotides was required to both a V gene segment and a J gene segment. Rearrangements were called productive when the CDR3 lacked stop codons and stayed in frame with V and J; all others were non-productive. Following IMGT convention, CDR3 was defined as the stretch from the second conserved V-encoded cysteine to the conserved J-encoded phenylalanine. The earlier analysis of some 540 of the donors excluded any sequence lacking an unambiguous match to a single V gene segment. An earlier analysis of a few hundred of the donors called V segments functional above 56.7% productive rearrangements and segregating when the between-donor standard deviation exceeded 5%. A statistical classification framework was built for diagnosing cytomegalovirus status from the catalog of TCR beta chain sequences. In a later analysis, TCR nucleotide sequences were compared against IMGT/GENE-DB human TR gene sequences so that V and J genes could be assigned. A later analysis assigned CDR3 sequences and most-parsimonious VDJ recombination scenarios with the TCRdist pipeline. A later analysis defined each TCR beta chain by its CDR3 amino acid sequence plus V-gene family, and excluded reads lacking a unique V-gene family. To address suspected cross-contamination and a sequencing artifact, a later analysis removed 550 to 750 highly shared, low-generation-probability nucleotide sequences. For each public chain, a later analysis derived a clonal expansion index from normalized ranks of inferred template counts within each repertoire. In a later analysis, generation probabilities were computed with a VDJ recombination model fitted to out-of-frame rearrangements, and the resulting probabilities were checked against IGoR. Hypergeometric tests were used in a later analysis to score TCR-TCR, TCR-HLA and TCR-CMV co-occurrence, with a repertoire-size bias correction applied to the TCR pairs. In a later analysis, false discovery rates were estimated by permuting HLA or CMV assignments 20 times. In a later analysis, co-occurring TCRs were grouped using DBSCAN, and TCRdist sequence similarity was added for clustering within HLA-allele-positive subsets. Repertoires with fewer than 30,000 or more than 120,000 public chains, plus five repertoires with anomalous nucleotide sharing, were excluded from co-occurrence clustering. This immuneACCESS table, as held by TCRdb, lists in-frame sequences with V and J called but not all clones. Of the missing ones, under half trace to an unresolved V gene in checked studies; the others have no known cause. That table supplies the V and J calls and clone size; D and trimming were determined from the DNA. Counted in this sample were around 130,000 clones; around 77% of them appeared once. Around 5.8% of the sample is in the top ten clones.

This receptor was taken from a man aged 18 to 30 in good health and CMV-seropositive. What was sequenced was PBMCs. This receptor chain uses TRBV2 and TRBJ1-2; TRBD1 could be the D gene, as 5 bases match. The DNA sequence follows: TGTGCCAGCAAGCAAGGGGTTCCGGTCTATGGCTACACCTTC. Its translation reads: CASKQGVPVYGYTF.